This passage covers 21 T cell receptor beta chains from one sample sequenced in a study of blood T cell repertoires in COVID-19 (dated by TCRdb to about 2020). Library preparation was by the immunoSEQ multiplex PCR assay. TCRdb obtained this table from immuneACCESS and retained in-frame rearrangements with V and J assigned. These tables miss some clones; where compared with another copy, unresolved V genes account for less than half of the shortfall, and the remainder is unexplained. Across this sample there are some 250,000 clones, with around 89% seen only once. Clones ranked in the top ten supply roughly 9% of the sample. The specimen was PBMCs or T cells enriched from blood (not recorded which). These receptor sequences come from a middle-aged man who had recovered from COVID-19.

This clone was seen just once. The CDR3 DNA reads TGCGCCAGCAGCTTGGCCGGGCTAGCGGGCATGAATGAGCAGTTCTTC. It codes for CASSLAGLAGMNEQFF. This chain uses TRBV5-1 with TRBJ2-1; 8 nucleotides line up with TRBD2. Germline trimming cut 0 bases from V and 7 bases from J; bases unmatched to any gene: 9. This CDR3 spans 16 amino acids. The germline V gene has CDR1 SGHRS and CDR2 YFSETQ.

This chain links TRBV7-8 with TRBJ1-1; tentative D call: TRBD1 (6 bases). V was cut by 1 base and J by 0 bases, with 9 bases left in between. This CDR3 has 15 residues. Germline assignment: CDR1 SGHVS and CDR2 FQNEAQ. The CDR3 reads CASSLVWTVNTEAFF. In DNA, the CDR3 is TGTGCCAGCAGCTTAGTTTGGACAGTGAACACTGAAGCTTTCTTT.

The chain combines TRBV18 with TRBJ1-3, with a tentative D call TRBD1 (6 bases). The CDR3 spans 16 residues. The V end was cut by 4 bases, the J end by 0 bases, with 13 bases between. Germline CDR1 reads KGHSH; CDR2 reads LQKENI. CDR3 region: CASSRQARGSGNTIYF. CDR3 DNA: TGTGCCAGCTCACGACAGGCTAGGGGCTCTGGAAACACCATATATTTT.

This rearrangement joins TRBV4-1 to TRBJ1-1, with 10 bases identical to TRBD1. The CDR3 length is 13 residues. Germline lookup yields CDR1 MGHRA and CDR2 YSYEKL. V gave up 4 bases and J gave up 8 bases; unmatched junction bases: 4. CDR3 DNA sequence: TGCGCCAGCAGCCTGGGACAGGGGATCGAAGCTTTCTTT. Its protein is CASSLGQGIEAFF.

The V and J genes are TRBV28 and TRBJ2-2; 7 bases fit TRBD1. The germline gives CDR1 MDHEN, CDR2 SYDVKM. The trim removed 8 bases at V and 4 bases at J, leaving 7 bases unmatched. This CDR3 spans 14 amino acids. CDR3 nucleotide sequence: TGTGCCAGCTTTACAGGGGTGAGCACCGGGGAGCTGTTTTTT. Its protein is CASFTGVSTGELFF.

The gene calls are TRBV4-2 and TRBJ2-5, with TRBD2 matching 7 bases. Trimming cost V 4 bases and J 3 bases; bases outside gene matches: 8. CDR1 and CDR2 (germline): LGHNA, YNFKEQ. The CDR3 covers 15 residues. The CDR3 DNA sequence: TGTGCCAGCAGCCGGGGGTCTAGCGGAAAAGAGACCCAGTACTTC. Protein: CASSRGSSGKETQYF.

DNA for the CDR3: TGTGCCAGCAGCCAAGGACAGGGGGCACTGTATGGCTACACCTTC. The encoded protein is CASSQGQGALYGYTF. The gene calls are TRBV7-9 and TRBJ1-2, with 11 bases fitting TRBD1. This CDR3 has 15 residues. Germline CDR1 SEHNR, CDR2 FQNEAQ (reference sequence). V gave up 5 bases and J gave up 5 bases; unmatched junction bases: 7. Full variable domain (remainder filled in from reference TRBV7-9 and TRBJ1-2): DTGVSQNPRHKITKRGQNVTFRCDPISEHNRLYWYRQTLGQGPEFLTYFQNEAQLEKSRLLSDRFSAERPKGSFSTLEIQRTEQGDSAMYLCASSQGQGALYGYTFGSGTRLTVV.

This CDR3 reads CASSLLILALETQYF. DNA of the CDR3: TGTGCCAGCAGCTTATTGATACTAGCATTGGAGACCCAGTACTTC. The rearrangement joins TRBV7-8 to TRBJ2-5, with a possible D match to TRBD2 (6 bases). CDR1 SGHVS and CDR2 FQNEAQ come from the germline V gene. CDR3 size: 15 residues. V was clipped by 2 bases and J by 5 bases, with 15 bases between them.

CDR3 amino acids: CASSATSGGFSTDTQYF. CDR3 DNA: TGTGCCAGCAGCGCGACTAGCGGGGGCTTCAGCACAGATACGCAGTATTTT. The rearrangement joins TRBV9 to TRBJ2-3; 12 positions match TRBD2. Germline-derived CDR1 and CDR2 are SGDLS and YYNGEE. This CDR3 is 17 amino acids long. V was pared by 3 bases and J by 0 bases, with 5 bases of the junction left unmatched.

The rearrangement uses TRBV29-1 and TRBJ2-6; the D gene is possibly TRBD1 (6 bases). Germline loops: CDR1 SQVTM, CDR2 ANQGSEA. This CDR3 is built from 14 residues. V was clipped by 5 bases and J by 0 bases, with 8 bases between them. This chain's CDR3 is CSVLGASGANVLTF. The CDR3 DNA sequence: TGCAGCGTTTTGGGGGCCTCTGGGGCCAACGTCCTGACTTTC. Complete variable domain (other parts from reference TRBV29-1 and TRBJ2-6): SAVISQKPSRDICQRGTSLTIQCQVDSQVTMMFWYRQQPGQSLTLIATANQGSEATYESGFVIDKFPISRPNLTFSTLTVSNMSPEDSSIYLCSVLGASGANVLTFGAGSRLTVL.

V is TRBV7-7 and J is TRBJ2-3; 8 bases line up with TRBD1. Trimming cost V 0 bases and J 3 bases; bases outside gene matches: 2. The CDR3 runs 15 residues. The germline CDR1 and CDR2 sequences are SSHAT and FNYEAQ (reference sequence). This chain's CDR3 is CASSLAGQGTDTQYF. CDR3 nucleotide sequence: TGTGCCAGCAGCTTAGCAGGACAGGGAACAGATACGCAGTATTTT.

The rearrangement joins TRBV19 to TRBJ1-5, with D possibly matching TRBD1 (6 bases). CDR1 LNHDA and CDR2 SQIVND come from the germline V gene (reference sequence). The length of the CDR3 is 22 residues. V lost 2 bases, J lost 3 bases, and 32 bases lay in between. The CDR3 is CASSIPRTGPGVPPGNNQPQHF. For the CDR3, the DNA is TGTGCCAGTAGTATACCTCGGACCGGCCCAGGGGTCCCACCCGGGAACAATCAGCCCCAGCATTTT.

The V call is TRBV19, the J call TRBJ2-7, with TRBD1 as a possible D gene (5 bases). Germline-derived CDR1 and CDR2 are LNHDA and SQIVND (reference sequence). V lost 3 bases and J 4 bases, leaving 13 bases between the germline ends. The CDR3 has 14 amino acids. DNA of the CDR3: TGTGCCAGTAGTATCGGTGACAGTCTTTACGAGCAGTACTTC. Its translation is CASSIGDSLYEQYF.

V usage is TRBV10-3 and J usage is TRBJ1-2; TRBD1 aligns across 8 bases. Germline CDR1 is ENHRY and CDR2 is SYGVKD. V was pared by 4 bases and J by 4 bases, with 2 bases of the junction left unmatched. This CDR3 spans 13 amino acids. Here the CDR3 reads CAISGGQVYGYTF. In DNA form, the CDR3 reads TGTGCCATCAGTGGGGGACAGGTCTATGGCTACACCTTC.

The rearrangement joins TRBV11-3 to TRBJ2-5; the D gene is possibly TRBD1 (5 bases). The CDR3 contains 14 residues. The germline CDR1 and CDR2 sequences are SGHNT and YENEEA. V shed 3 bases and J shed 2 bases, with 10 bases lying between them. CDR3 nucleotides: TGTGCCAGCAGCTTGTCCAGGGTTCAAGAGACCCAGTACTTC. Residues: CASSLSRVQETQYF. The complete variable domain, with remaining parts taken from reference TRBV11-3 and TRBJ2-5, reads EAGVVQSPRYKIIEKKQPVAFWCNPISGHNTLYWYLQNLGQGPELLIRYENEEAVDDSQLPKDRFSAERLKGVDSTLKIQPAELGDSAVYLCASSLSRVQETQYFGPGTRLLVL.

This clone has a handful of counts. The chain joins TRBV19 to TRBJ1-1; D not certain. The V end lost 5 bases, the J end lost 1 base, and 5 bases lay between the germline ends. Germline CDR1 is LNHDA and CDR2 is SQIVND (reference sequence). The CDR3 extends over 12 amino acids. The CDR3 nucleotides are TGTGCCAGTAGTCGGGGGAACACTGAAGCTTTCTTT. It is translated as CASSRGNTEAFF.

V is TRBV5-1 and J is TRBJ2-1; tentatively, D is TRBD1 (6 bases). In germline, CDR1 is SGHRS, CDR2 YFSETQ. Trimming stripped 3 bases from V and 2 bases from J, with 15 bases between. The CDR3 runs to 16 residues. The CDR3: CASSSHGQNTYNEQFF. CDR3 in DNA: TGCGCCAGCAGCTCACATGGACAGAACACCTACAATGAGCAGTTCTTC.

The gene calls are TRBV25-1 and TRBJ1-1, with D unclear. Germline CDR1 and CDR2: MGHDK and SYGVNS. The CDR3 covers 13 residues. Trimming pared 2 bases from V and 4 bases from J, leaving 8 bases between. The CDR3 coding sequence is TGTGCCAGCAGTGAAACAGCGGGCACTGAAGCTTTCTTT. Translated, it gives CASSETAGTEAFF.

There are a few counts of this clone. The J gene is TRBJ2-4, the V gene TRBV19, with a weak D call TRBD1 (6 bases). Trimming took off 7 bases at V and 4 bases at J, with 14 bases between the two ends. The germline V gene encodes CDR1 LNHDA and CDR2 SQIVND (reference sequence). The CDR3 is 14 amino acids. In DNA, the CDR3 is TGTGCCAGTAATACAGACAGGACAAAAAACATTCAGTACTTC. Residues: CASNTDRTKNIQYF.

The V gene is TRBV7-6, the J gene TRBJ2-7; 10 bases align to TRBD1. The CDR3 extends over 14 amino acids. Losses at the gene ends were 4 bases for V and 6 bases for J; bases not matched to a gene: 6. Germline CDR1 and CDR2: SGHVS and FNYEAQ. DNA for the CDR3: TGTGCCAGCAGCTACGGGACAGGGGTAGGCGAGCAGTACTTC. Amino acids: CASSYGTGVGEQYF. The full variable domain, its missing parts supplied by reference TRBV7-6 and TRBJ2-7, is GAGVSQSPRYKVTKRGQDVALRCDPISGHVSLYWYRQALGQGPEFLTYFNYEAQQDKSGLPNDRFSAERPEGSISTLTIQRTEQRDSAMYRCASSYGTGVGEQYFGPGTRLTVT.

This chain uses TRBV11-2 with TRBJ2-7; perhaps TRBD2 as D (5 bases). The V and J ends lost 1 base and 3 bases respectively, with 16 bases between them. The CDR3 totals 16 residues. Germline V gene sequence: CDR1 SGHAT, CDR2 FQNNGV. CDR3 DNA sequence: TGTGCCAGCAGCTTAGGCCCAGCAGAGGGCGTCTACGAGCAGTACTTC. Translated, it gives CASSLGPAEGVYEQYF. Together with reference TRBV11-2 and TRBJ2-7, the CDR3 gives the full variable domain: EAGVAQSPRYKIIEKRQSVAFWCNPISGHATLYWYQQILGQGPKLLIQFQNNGVVDDSQLPKDRFSAERLKGVDSTLKIQPAKLEDSAVYLCASSLGPAEGVYEQYFGPGTRLTVT.